This entry concerns a single T cell receptor (beta chain). This sample was taken from a study of Ad26.COV2.S vaccination and SARS-CoV-2 variants. Study in general: Donor joined the COV1001 Ad26.COV2.S trial arm.

Sample treatment: around 19 received Ad26.COV2.S at low or high dose, single or two shots; roughly five received placebo; per-sample allocation not given. Samples came from day 63 after the first vaccine or placebo injection. An adult of 18-55 years in Boston served as donor. Ad26 vector vaccine expressed Wuhan-strain SARS-CoV-2 spike. Sequencing used immunoSEQ multiplex PCR; TCRdb keeps in-frame clones, though not all of them. The table shows about 680,000 clones, with about 90% occurring only once. Here the sequenced sample was peripheral blood, taken in a trial of Ad26.COV2.S vaccine versus placebo. This receptor was taken from a person aged 18 to 59 who received the Ad26.COV2.S COVID-19 vaccine or a placebo.

The CDR3 sequence: CASTPERGGYNEQFF. CDR3 bases: TGTGCCAGCACCCCGGAACGTGGGGGTTACAATGAGCAGTTCTTC. J is TRBJ2-1 and V is TRBV27; the D gene could be TRBD1 or TRBD2 (5 bases each). The germline V and J ends were trimmed by 7 bases and 4 bases, with 17 bases remaining between them. The germline V gene has CDR1 MNHEY and CDR2 SMNVEV (reference sequence). This CDR3 region has 15 residues.